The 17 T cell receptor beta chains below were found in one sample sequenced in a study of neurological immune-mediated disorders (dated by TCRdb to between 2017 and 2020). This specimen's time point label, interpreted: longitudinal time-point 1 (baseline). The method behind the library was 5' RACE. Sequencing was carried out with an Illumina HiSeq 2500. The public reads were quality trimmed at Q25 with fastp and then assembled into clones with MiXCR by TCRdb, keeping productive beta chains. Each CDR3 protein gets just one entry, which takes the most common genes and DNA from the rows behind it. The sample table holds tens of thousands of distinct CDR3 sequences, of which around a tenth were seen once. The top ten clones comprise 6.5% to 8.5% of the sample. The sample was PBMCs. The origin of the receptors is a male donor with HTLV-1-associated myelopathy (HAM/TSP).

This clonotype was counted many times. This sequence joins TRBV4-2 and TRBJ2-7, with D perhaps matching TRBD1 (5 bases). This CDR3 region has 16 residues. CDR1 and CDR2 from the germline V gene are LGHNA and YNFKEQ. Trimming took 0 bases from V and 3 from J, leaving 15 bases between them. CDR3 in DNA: TGTGCCAGCAGCCAAGATCTTCGGCAGGGATACTACGAGCAGTACTTC. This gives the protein CASSQDLRQGYYEQYF.

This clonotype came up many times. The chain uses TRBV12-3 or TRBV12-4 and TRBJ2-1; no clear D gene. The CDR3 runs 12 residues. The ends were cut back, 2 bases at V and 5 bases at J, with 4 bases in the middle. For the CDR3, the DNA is TGTGCCAGCAGTTTATCGGACAATGAGCAGTTCTTC. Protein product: CASSLSDNEQFF.

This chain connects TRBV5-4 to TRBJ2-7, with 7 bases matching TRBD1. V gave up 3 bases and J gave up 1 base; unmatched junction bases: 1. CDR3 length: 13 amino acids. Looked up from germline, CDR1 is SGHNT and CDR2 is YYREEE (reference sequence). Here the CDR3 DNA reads TGTGCCAGCAGCTGGGACAGATCCTACGAGCAGTACTTC. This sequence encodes CASSWDRSYEQYF.

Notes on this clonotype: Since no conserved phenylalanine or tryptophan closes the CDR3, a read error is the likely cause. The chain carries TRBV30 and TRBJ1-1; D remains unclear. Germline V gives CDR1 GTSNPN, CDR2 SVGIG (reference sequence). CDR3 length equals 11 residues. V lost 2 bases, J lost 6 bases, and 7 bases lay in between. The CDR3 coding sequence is TGTGCCTGGAGTTTGGAGGCTGAAGCTTTCATT. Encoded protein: CAWSLEAEAFI.

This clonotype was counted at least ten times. CDR3 protein: CASSQDSRWYGYTF. CDR3 sequence (DNA): TGTGCCAGCAGCCAAGATTCTCGCTGGTATGGCTACACCTTC. This sequence joins TRBV14 and TRBJ1-2; unclear D gene. Germline-derived CDR1 and CDR2 are SGHDN and FVKESK. Trimming took off 0 bases at V and 5 bases at J, with 10 bases between the two ends. The CDR3 extends over 14 amino acids.

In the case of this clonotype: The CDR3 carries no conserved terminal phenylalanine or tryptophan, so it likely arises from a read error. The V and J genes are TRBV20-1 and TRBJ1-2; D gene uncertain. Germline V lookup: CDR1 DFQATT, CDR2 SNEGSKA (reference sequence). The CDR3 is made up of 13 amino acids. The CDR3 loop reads CSTRDGQNYGYTY. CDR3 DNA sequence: TGCAGTACTAGAGATGGGCAGAACTATGGCTACACCTAC.

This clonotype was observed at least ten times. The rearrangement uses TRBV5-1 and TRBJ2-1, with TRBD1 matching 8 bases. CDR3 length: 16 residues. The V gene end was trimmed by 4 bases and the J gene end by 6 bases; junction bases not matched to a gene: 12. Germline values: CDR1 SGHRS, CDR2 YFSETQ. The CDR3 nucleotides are TGCGCCAGCAGCCTGGAGGTAGGGACAGGAGGCAATGAGCAGTTCTTC. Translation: CASSLEVGTGGNEQFF.

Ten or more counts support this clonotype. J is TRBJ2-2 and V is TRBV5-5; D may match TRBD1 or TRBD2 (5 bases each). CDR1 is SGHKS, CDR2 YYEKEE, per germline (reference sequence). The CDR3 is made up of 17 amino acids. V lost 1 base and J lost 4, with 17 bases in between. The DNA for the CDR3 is TGTGCCAGCAGCTTGTGGGACGAACTTTGGGCCACCGGGGAGCTGTTTTTT. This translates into CASSLWDELWATGELFF.

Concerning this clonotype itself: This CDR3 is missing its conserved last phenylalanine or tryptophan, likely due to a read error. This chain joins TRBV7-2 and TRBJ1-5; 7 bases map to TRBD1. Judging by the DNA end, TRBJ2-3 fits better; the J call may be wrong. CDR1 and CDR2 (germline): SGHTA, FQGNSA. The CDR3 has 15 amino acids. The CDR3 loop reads CASSIRGPGNQPQYL. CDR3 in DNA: TGTGCCAGCAGCATTAGGGGGCCTGGCAATCAGCCCCAGTATTTA.

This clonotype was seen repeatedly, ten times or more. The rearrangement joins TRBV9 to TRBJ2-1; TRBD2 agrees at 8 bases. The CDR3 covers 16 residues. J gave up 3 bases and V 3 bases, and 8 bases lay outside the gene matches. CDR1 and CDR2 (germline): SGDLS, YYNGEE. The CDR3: CASSGLRGANYNEQFF. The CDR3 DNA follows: TGTGCCAGCAGCGGACTGCGGGGGGCTAACTACAATGAGCAGTTCTTC. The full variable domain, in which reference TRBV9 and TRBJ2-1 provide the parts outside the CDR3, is DSGVTQTPKHLITATGQRVTLRCSPRSGDLSVYWYQQSLDQGLQFLIQYYNGEERAKGNILERFSAQQFPDLHSELNLSSLELGDSALYFCASSGLRGANYNEQFFGPGTRLTVL.

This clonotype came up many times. As DNA, the CDR3 is TGTGCCATCATGACGGACAGGAAGAACACCGGGGAGCTGTTTTTT. This sequence encodes CAIMTDRKNTGELFF. The rearrangement links TRBV7-7 to TRBJ2-2; the match to TRBD1 covers 7 bases. The germline V gene encodes CDR1 SSHAT and CDR2 FNYEAQ (reference sequence). After removal of 10 bases from V and 1 base from J, the junction contained 9 bases not matched to a gene. The length of the CDR3 is 15 residues.

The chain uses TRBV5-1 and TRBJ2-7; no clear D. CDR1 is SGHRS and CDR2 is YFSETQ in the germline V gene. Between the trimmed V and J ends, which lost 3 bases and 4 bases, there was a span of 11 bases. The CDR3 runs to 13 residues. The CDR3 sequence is CASSWNGFYEQYF. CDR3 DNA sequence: TGCGCCAGCAGCTGGAACGGCTTTTACGAGCAGTACTTC.

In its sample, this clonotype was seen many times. CDR3 in amino acids: CASSLAGQLRETQYF. In DNA form, the CDR3 reads TGCGCCAGCAGCTTGGCCGGGCAACTCCGGGAGACCCAGTACTTC. This rearrangement joins TRBV5-1 to TRBJ2-5; D not certain. Looked up from germline, CDR1 is SGHRS and CDR2 is YFSETQ. There are 15 residues in the CDR3. Trimming took off 0 bases at V and 5 bases at J, with 14 bases between the two ends.

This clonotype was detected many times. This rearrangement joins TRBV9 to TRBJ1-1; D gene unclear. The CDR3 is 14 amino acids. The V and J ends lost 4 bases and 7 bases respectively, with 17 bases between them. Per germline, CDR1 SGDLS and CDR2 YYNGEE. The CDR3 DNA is TGTGCCAGCAGCCCAGGACCGGAGAGAGATGAAGCTTTCTTT. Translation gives CASSPGPERDEAFF.

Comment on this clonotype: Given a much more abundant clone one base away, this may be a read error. The CDR3 DNA reads as TGCGCCAGCAGCTTGAGCGGGGGCAATCAGCCCCATCATTTT. It specifies CASSLSGGNQPHHF. The chain combines TRBV5-1 with TRBJ1-5; maybe TRBD1 (6 bases). The CDR3 contains 14 residues. Per the germline V gene, CDR1 is SGHRS and CDR2 is YFSETQ.

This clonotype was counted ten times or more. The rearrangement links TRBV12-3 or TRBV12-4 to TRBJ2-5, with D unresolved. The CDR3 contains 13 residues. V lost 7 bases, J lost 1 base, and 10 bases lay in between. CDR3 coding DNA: TGTGCCAGCAAGGTCCGTCCCCAAGAGACCCAGTACTTC. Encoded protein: CASKVRPQETQYF.

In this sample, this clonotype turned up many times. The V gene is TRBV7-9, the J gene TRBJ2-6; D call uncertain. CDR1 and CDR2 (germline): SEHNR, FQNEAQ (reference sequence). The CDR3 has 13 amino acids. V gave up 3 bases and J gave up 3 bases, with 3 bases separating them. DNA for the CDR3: TGTGCCAGCAGCTTGGTTGGGGCCAACGTCCTGACTTTC. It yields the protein CASSLVGANVLTF.